This record looks at one T cell receptor (beta chain) sequence and its context. The sample is drawn from a study of blood T cell repertoires in COVID-19. Deletions cut 7 bases from V and 0 bases from J, with 14 bases between. This CDR3 is 15 amino acids long. CDR1 and CDR2 (germline): MDHEN, SYDVKM. Only in-frame clones appear in the TCRdb table, and some are missing; sequencing was by immunoSEQ multiplex PCR. The sample yields roughly 260,000 clones, approximately 90% seen once. This TCR derives from a middle-aged woman with acute or convalescent COVID-19. The V call is TRBV28, the J call TRBJ2-3; D is possibly TRBD2 (7 bases). Sequencing used peripheral blood. As DNA, the CDR3 is TGTGCCAGCACCCCTGGGGGGGGCAGCACAGATACGCAGTATTTT. Its translation: CASTPGGGSTDTQYF. The full variable domain, in which reference TRBV28 and TRBJ2-3 provide the parts outside the CDR3, is DVKVTQSSRYLVKRTGEKVFLECVQDMDHENMFWYRQDPGLGLRLIYFSYDVKMKEKGDIPEGYSVSREKKERFSLILESASTNQTSMYLCASTPGGGSTDTQYFGPGTRLTVL.